Sequencing of this T cell receptor (beta chain) was carried out in a study of Ad26.COV2.S vaccination and SARS-CoV-2 variants. General study points: Vaccine and placebo groups showed comparable non-spike TCR breadth.

As to this clone: Its target is not known.

Treatment of the sample: some 19 received Ad26.COV2.S at low or high dose, single or two shots; about 5 received placebo; per-sample allocation not given. Day 63 after the first vaccine or placebo injection was the time point for sampling. Looked up from germline, CDR1 is SGHVS and CDR2 is FQNEAQ. The junction had 10 bases not matched to a gene; V was cut back by 5 bases and J by 8 bases. The CDR3 sequence is 15 residues long. Generated by immunoSEQ multiplex PCR, the TCRdb table keeps only in-frame clones and is missing some. The sample has roughly 320,000 clones; around 86% are singletons. The chain joins TRBV7-8 to TRBJ2-1; 9 bases line up with TRBD1. The material sequenced was peripheral blood, taken in a trial of Ad26.COV2.S vaccine versus placebo. This receptor was identified in a person between 18 and 59 years old who received the Ad26.COV2.S COVID-19 vaccine or a placebo. CDR3 DNA sequence: TGTGCCAGCAGCAAACAGGGGGCCGGACCAGATGAGCAGTTCTTC. Translated: CASSKQGAGPDEQFF.